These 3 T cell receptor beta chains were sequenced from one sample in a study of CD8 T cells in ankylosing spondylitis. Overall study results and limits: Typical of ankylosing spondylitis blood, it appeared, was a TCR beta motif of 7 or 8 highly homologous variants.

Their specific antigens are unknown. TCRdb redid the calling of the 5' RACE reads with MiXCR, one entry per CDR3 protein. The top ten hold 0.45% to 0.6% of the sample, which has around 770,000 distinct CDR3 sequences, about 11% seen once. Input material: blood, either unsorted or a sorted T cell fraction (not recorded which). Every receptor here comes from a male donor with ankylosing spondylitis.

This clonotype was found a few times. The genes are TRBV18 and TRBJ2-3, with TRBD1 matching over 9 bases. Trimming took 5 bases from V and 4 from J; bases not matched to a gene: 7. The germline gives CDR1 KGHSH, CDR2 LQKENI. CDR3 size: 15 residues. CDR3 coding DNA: TGTGCCAGCTCAACGCTGGGGACAGGGTCAGATACGCAGTATTTT. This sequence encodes CASSTLGTGSDTQYF.

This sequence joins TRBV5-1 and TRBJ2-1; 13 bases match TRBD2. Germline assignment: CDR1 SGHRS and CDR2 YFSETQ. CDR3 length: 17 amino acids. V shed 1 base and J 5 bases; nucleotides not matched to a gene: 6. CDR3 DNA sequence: TGCGCCAGCAGCTTGTACACTAGCGGGAGGGCCAACAATGAGCAGTTCTTC. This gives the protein CASSLYTSGRANNEQFF.

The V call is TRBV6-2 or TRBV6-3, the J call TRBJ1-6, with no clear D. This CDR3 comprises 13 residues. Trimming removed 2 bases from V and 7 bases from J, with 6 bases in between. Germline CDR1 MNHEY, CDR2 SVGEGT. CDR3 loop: CASSYGRNSPLHF. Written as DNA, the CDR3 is TGTGCCAGCAGTTACGGGAGGAATTCACCCCTCCACTTT.